One sample yielded the 31 T cell receptor beta chains listed below, sequenced in a study of blood T cell repertoires in COVID-19. Here immunoSEQ multiplex PCR was the method, and the copy in TCRdb shows in-frame clones only, minus some. Of tens of thousands of clones in the sample, 75% to 95% were seen once. Input material: peripheral blood. All receptors come from a man aged 45-65 years with active COVID-19.

V and J are TRBV27 and TRBJ1-5, with 9 bases matching TRBD1. The length of the CDR3 is 15 residues. With 6 bases clipped from V and 7 bases from J, the junction kept 10 bases outside the gene matches. Per the germline V gene, CDR1 is MNHEY and CDR2 is SMNVEV (reference sequence). CDR3: CASSRAQGARQPQHF. CDR3 sequence (DNA): TGTGCCAGCAGCCGTGCACAGGGGGCGAGGCAGCCCCAGCATTTT.

The genes are TRBV3-1 (or the pseudogene TRBV3-2) and TRBJ2-7, with 13 bases that match TRBD2. This CDR3 has 17 amino acids. Germline assignment: CDR1 LGHDT and CDR2 YNNKEL (reference sequence). J gave up 0 bases and V 5 bases, and 7 bases lay outside the gene matches. CDR3 sequence: CASSVGLAGQISYEQYF. DNA for the CDR3: TGTGCCAGCAGCGTGGGACTAGCGGGACAGATCTCCTACGAGCAGTACTTC.

V and J are TRBV29-1 and TRBJ1-5; 9 nucleotides align to TRBD1. Looked up from germline, CDR1 is SQVTM and CDR2 is ANQGSEA. With V trimmed by 4 bases and J by 7 bases, 5 bases remained unmatched. The CDR3 runs to 13 residues. The CDR3 DNA is TGCAGCGTTGGGACAGGGGTAGGACAGCCCCAGCATTTT. Residues: CSVGTGVGQPQHF.

This clone was counted a single time. The CDR3 region is CASSLGVYSGNEQFF. The CDR3 bases are TGCGCCAGCAGCTTGGGAGTCTACTCGGGCAATGAGCAGTTCTTC. The chain employs TRBV5-1 and TRBJ2-1; no firm D call. V shed 0 bases and J shed 6 bases, with 13 bases lying between them. From germline, CDR1 is SGHRS and CDR2 YFSETQ. This CDR3 comprises 15 residues. Supplemented by reference TRBV5-1 and TRBJ2-1, the full variable domain reads KAGVTQTPRYLIKTRGQQVTLSCSPISGHRSVSWYQQTPGQGLQFLFEYFSETQRNKGNFPGRFSGRQFSNSRSEMNVSTLELGDSALYLCASSLGVYSGNEQFFGPGTRLTVL.

The chain couples TRBV6-6 to TRBJ2-1; 7 nucleotides line up with TRBD2. Losses at the gene ends were 0 bases for V and 2 bases for J; bases not matched to a gene: 4. The germline V gene has CDR1 MNHNY and CDR2 SVGAGI (reference sequence). The CDR3 sequence is 16 residues long. The CDR3 coding sequence is TGTGCCAGCAGTTACTCGCGGGAGCCCCCCTACAATGAGCAGTTCTTC. It translates to CASSYSREPPYNEQFF.

The genes are TRBV6-1 and TRBJ2-5; 8 bases agree with TRBD2. The CDR3 length is 17 residues. Trimming took 2 bases from V and 2 from J; bases not matched to a gene: 10. Germline V gene sequence: CDR1 MNHNS, CDR2 SASEGT. DNA for the CDR3: TGTGCCAGCAGTGAACCGAGGACCCAGCGGGGGCAAGAGACCCAGTACTTC. This translates into CASSEPRTQRGQETQYF.

The DNA of the CDR3 is TGTGCCAGCATCCAACGCGGGACCCAGTACTTC. Its protein is CASIQRGTQYF. The chain joins TRBV6-5 to TRBJ2-5; no clear D. Germline lookup yields CDR1 MNHEY and CDR2 SVGAGI. This CDR3 region has 11 residues. Trimming stripped 7 bases from V and 7 bases from J, with 10 bases between.

The chain carries TRBV19 and TRBJ1-1; unclear D gene. The CDR3 is 16 amino acids. Germline V gene sequence: CDR1 LNHDA, CDR2 SQIVND (reference sequence). V dropped 3 bases and J dropped 8 bases, with 22 bases sitting between them. The CDR3 loop is CASSIGRRTGGSEAFF. The DNA of the CDR3 is TGTGCCAGTAGTATCGGACGGAGGACCGGAGGCTCGGAAGCTTTCTTT. Filled out from reference TRBV19 and TRBJ1-1, the complete variable domain reads DGGITQSPKYLFRKEGQNVTLSCEQNLNHDAMYWYRQDPGQGLRLIYYSQIVNDFQKGDIAEGYSVSREKKESFPLTVTSAQKNPTAFYLCASSIGRRTGGSEAFFGQGTRLTVV.

The sample holds a few counts of this clone. This rearrangement joins TRBV7-8 to TRBJ2-7; 13 bases are shared with TRBD2. Losses at the gene ends were 4 bases for V and 9 bases for J; bases not matched to a gene: 9. The CDR3 sequence is 15 residues long. In germline, CDR1 is SGHVS, CDR2 FQNEAQ. The CDR3 region is CASSSKTSGRSGQYF. The CDR3 region has the DNA TGTGCCAGCAGCTCCAAGACTAGCGGGAGGTCGGGGCAGTACTTC.

This sequence joins TRBV19 and TRBJ2-1; no clear D gene. The CDR3 extends over 11 amino acids. V lost 4 bases to trimming and J lost 9 bases, with 7 bases between them. Germline CDR1 reads LNHDA; CDR2 reads SQIVND (reference sequence). CDR3 in DNA: TGTGCCAGTAGTAGGTGGAGTGAGCAGTTCTTC. As protein: CASSRWSEQFF.

In nucleotides, the CDR3 is TGCGCCAGCAGCCAAGAATGGGACAGGACCGCCTACGAGCAGTACTTC. Translating gives CASSQEWDRTAYEQYF. This chain uses TRBV4-1 with TRBJ2-7, with 8 nucleotides matching TRBD1. J gave up 2 bases and V 0 bases, and 6 bases lay outside the gene matches. CDR3 length: 16 residues. Germline lookup yields CDR1 MGHRA and CDR2 YSYEKL.

This clone was recorded only once. This chain's CDR3 is CASSERDRGNNSPLHF. Written as DNA, the CDR3 is TGTGCCAGCAGCGAACGCGACAGGGGTAATAATTCACCCCTCCACTTT. The gene calls are TRBV6-2 or TRBV6-3 and TRBJ1-6; 8 bases match TRBD1. V dropped 6 bases and J dropped 5; count of bases not matched to a gene: 9. The CDR3 runs 16 residues. The germline V gene encodes CDR1 MNHEY and CDR2 SVGEGT.

The chain links TRBV18 to TRBJ2-5; no definite D call. The CDR3 contains 12 residues. The germline V and J ends were trimmed by 3 bases and 5 bases, with 7 bases remaining between them. CDR1 is KGHSH and CDR2 is LQKENI in the germline V gene. The DNA for the CDR3 is TGTGCCAGCTCACCCCAATCCGAGACCCAGTACTTC. Residues: CASSPQSETQYF.

For this clone: The junction departs from germline at one end; a sequencing error may be responsible. This chain joins TRBV19 and TRBJ1-2; 7 bases map to TRBD1. The CDR3 is made up of 12 amino acids. Germline V gives CDR1 LNHDA, CDR2 SQIVND (reference sequence). The CDR3 bases are TGTGCCAGCCCCGACAGGGCCCAGGAGTGGTACTTC. Encoded protein: CASPDRAQEWYF.

V and J are TRBV28 and TRBJ2-4; tentative D call: TRBD2 (6 bases). Germline values: CDR1 MDHEN, CDR2 SYDVKM. The CDR3 is 14 residues long. The germline V and J ends were trimmed by 6 bases and 9 bases, with 18 bases remaining between them. In DNA, the CDR3 is TGTGCCAGCAGCTCGACAGCCGGGGGTCCCATTCAGTACTTC. Translating it yields CASSSTAGGPIQYF.

V and J are TRBV4-1 and TRBJ2-5, with 8 positions matching TRBD1. CDR3 size: 15 residues. Germline CDR1 reads MGHRA; CDR2 reads YSYEKL. Trimming took 4 bases from V and 1 from J; bases not matched to a gene: 5. The CDR3 here is CASSLSRGRQETQYF. CDR3 DNA sequence: TGCGCCAGCAGCCTATCCAGGGGGCGCCAAGAGACCCAGTACTTC.

The chain recombines TRBV19 with TRBJ1-5; D is unresolved. The germline CDR1 and CDR2 sequences are LNHDA and SQIVND (reference sequence). The CDR3 contains 15 residues. Trimming took 4 bases from V and 0 from J, leaving 10 bases between them. Here the CDR3 reads CASSTQQSSNQPQHF. The CDR3 DNA reads TGTGCCAGTAGTACCCAACAGTCTAGCAATCAGCCCCAGCATTTT.

This chain links TRBV7-9 with TRBJ1-2; possible D gene TRBD1, 5 bases. CDR3 size: 13 residues. V shed 1 base and J shed 5 bases, with 8 bases lying between them. Germline V gene lookup returns CDR1 SEHNR and CDR2 FQNEAQ (reference sequence). The CDR3 sequence is CASSLGEGYGYTF. The CDR3 nucleotides read TGTGCCAGCAGCTTAGGGGAGGGGTATGGCTACACCTTC.

Only one count was recorded for this clone. This chain connects TRBV3-1 (or the pseudogene TRBV3-2) to TRBJ2-5; D might be TRBD2 (5 bases). Germline assignment: CDR1 LGHDT and CDR2 YNNKEL (reference sequence). Trimming stripped 4 bases from V and 4 bases from J, with 10 bases between. This CDR3 is built from 13 residues. The CDR3 protein is CASSRVGVETQYF. DNA of the CDR3: TGTGCCAGCAGCCGAGTCGGGGTAGAGACCCAGTACTTC.

The table lists this clone with a few counts. This sequence joins TRBV7-2 and TRBJ1-4; 8 positions agree with TRBD1. The CDR3 length is 15 residues. Trimming at V came to 4 bases and at J to 8 bases, leaving 9 bases not matched to a gene. Germline V gives CDR1 SGHTA, CDR2 FQGNSA. CDR3 coding DNA: TGTGCCAGCAGCTCATCAGGGGGCGCTGAGGAAAAACTGTTTTTT. Its translation: CASSSSGGAEEKLFF.

This chain uses TRBV28 with TRBJ1-3; 7 bases match TRBD1. The V gene's germline CDR1 is MDHEN and CDR2 SYDVKM. The CDR3 contains 15 residues. V was pared by 9 bases and J by 0 bases, with 8 bases of the junction left unmatched. The CDR3 protein is CASSGQVSSGNTIYF. In DNA form, the CDR3 reads TGTGCCAGTTCCGGACAGGTTTCCTCTGGAAACACCATATATTTT.

The genes are TRBV7-4 and TRBJ2-7; 7 nucleotides align to TRBD1. Germline lookup yields CDR1 SGHVT and CDR2 SQSDAQ. V lost 4 bases, J lost 6 bases, and 21 bases stayed unmatched. The CDR3 sequence is 18 residues long. CDR3 bases: TGTGCCAGCAGCTGTCGTGGCGACAGGGTCCACACACGTGGCGAGCAGTACTTC. It yields the protein CASSCRGDRVHTRGEQYF.

V is TRBV5-1 and J is TRBJ2-7; the match to TRBD2 covers 11 bases. The CDR3 loop spans 15 amino acids. The V and J ends lost 2 bases and 4 bases, in that order; junction bases with no gene match: 5. Germline values: CDR1 SGHRS, CDR2 YFSETQ. The CDR3 DNA follows: TGCGCCAGCAGCTTTCTAGCGGGAGGAGGGTACGAGCAGTACTTC. Encoded protein: CASSFLAGGGYEQYF.

The chain combines TRBV3-1 (or the pseudogene TRBV3-2) with TRBJ1-5, with 7 bases fitting TRBD1. In germline, CDR1 is LGHDT, CDR2 YNNKEL (reference sequence). CDR3 length: 13 residues. Trimming at V came to 0 bases and at J to 7 bases, leaving 0 bases not matched to a gene. CDR3 nucleotide sequence: TGTGCCAGCAGCCAAGACAGGGGGCAGCCCCAGCATTTT. Translated: CASSQDRGQPQHF.

This sequence joins TRBV13 and TRBJ1-1, with a possible D match to TRBD1 (5 bases). The length of the CDR3 is 12 residues. CDR1 PRHDT and CDR2 FYEKMQ come from the germline V gene (reference sequence). Trimming shortened V by 5 bases and J by 3 bases, and 7 bases separated the two germline ends. CDR3 loop: CASSVQDTEAFF. CDR3 coding DNA: TGTGCCAGCAGCGTACAGGACACTGAAGCTTTCTTT.

The V gene is TRBV2, the J gene TRBJ2-5; D might be TRBD2 (5 bases). The CDR3 sequence is 15 residues long. Looked up from germline, CDR1 is SNHLY and CDR2 is FYNNEI. Trimming took off 2 bases at V and 5 bases at J, with 15 bases between the two ends. CDR3 residues: CASSELTGVAETQYF. The CDR3 DNA reads TGTGCCAGCAGTGAATTAACCGGGGTAGCTGAGACCCAGTACTTC.

The chain couples TRBV2 to TRBJ1-5, with D unresolved. The CDR3 covers 13 residues. Germline-derived CDR1 and CDR2 are SNHLY and FYNNEI. The V end lost 4 bases, the J end lost 5 bases, and 9 bases lay between the germline ends. The CDR3 here is CASSGRPHQPQHF. The CDR3 DNA is TGTGCCAGCAGTGGTCGTCCCCATCAGCCCCAGCATTTT.

CDR3 sequence: CAISEFRQASSGNTIYF. DNA of the CDR3: TGTGCCATCAGTGAGTTTCGACAGGCGAGCTCTGGAAACACCATATATTTT. The chain is built from TRBV10-3 and TRBJ1-3, with D maybe TRBD1 (6 bases). With 1 base removed from V and 0 bases from J, the gap between germline ends came to 13 bases. The germline V gene has CDR1 ENHRY and CDR2 SYGVKD. The CDR3 is 17 amino acids.

The sample holds one count of this clone. CDR3 protein: CASSRVRDRRPETQYF. The DNA for the CDR3 is TGTGCCAGCAGTCGCGTTAGGGACAGGCGCCCGGAGACCCAGTACTTC. The V gene is TRBV27, the J gene TRBJ2-5; 8 bases are a match to TRBD1. CDR1 is MNHEY, CDR2 SMNVEV, per germline (reference sequence). J lost 5 bases, V lost 5 bases, and 13 bases had no gene match. This CDR3 has 16 residues.

The chain links TRBV15 to TRBJ2-1; 7 nucleotides align to TRBD2. Trimming took 3 bases from V and 7 from J; bases not matched to a gene: 15. The CDR3 runs 17 residues. CDR1 LNHNV and CDR2 YYDKDF come from the germline V gene (reference sequence). CDR3 sequence reads: CATSRGEDGREWNEQFF. The CDR3 DNA sequence: TGTGCCACCAGCAGGGGGGAGGATGGGCGGGAGTGGAATGAGCAGTTCTTC. The full variable domain, rest sourced from reference TRBV15 and TRBJ2-1, is DAMVIQNPRYQVTQFGKPVTLSCSQTLNHNVMYWYQQKSSQAPKLLFHYYDKDFNNEADTPDNFQSRRPNTSFCFLDIRSPGLGDTAMYLCATSRGEDGREWNEQFFGPGTRLTVL.

The chain has TRBV10-1 and TRBJ2-1; 8 nucleotides line up with TRBD1. The germline V gene has CDR1 WNHNN and CDR2 SYGVQD (reference sequence). The CDR3 is 16 residues long. V was clipped by 3 bases and J by 4 bases; unmatched bases: 8. This CDR3 is CASSDRGQGAYNEQFF. The CDR3 nucleotides are TGCGCCAGCAGTGATCGGGGCCAGGGGGCATACAATGAGCAGTTCTTC.